These 6 T cell receptor beta chains were all obtained from the same sample, sequenced in a study of cytomegalovirus exposure and HLA in healthy donors. PCR primers comprised 60 Vbeta and 13 Jbeta primers. Libraries were prepared by immunoSEQ multiplex PCR; TCRdb keeps only in-frame clonotypes and omits some of them. The listing contains about 110,000 clones. The sequenced sample consisted of PBMCs. These receptors were taken from a middle-aged man in good health and CMV-seropositive.

The rearrangement joins TRBV11-2 to TRBJ2-3; D remains unclear. Germline V gene sequence: CDR1 SGHAT, CDR2 FQNNGV. The CDR3 is made up of 14 amino acids. V dropped 3 bases and J dropped 2 bases, with 9 bases sitting between them. The chain's CDR3 is CASSFGGYTDTQYF. DNA of the CDR3: TGTGCCAGCAGCTTTGGCGGATACACAGATACGCAGTATTTT.

As DNA, the CDR3 is TGCGCCAGCAGCCAAACCCGACTAGCGGGCCCAGATACGCAGTATTTT. Translation gives CASSQTRLAGPDTQYF. The chain carries TRBV4-3 and TRBJ2-3, with TRBD2 matching 10 bases. Trimming cost V 2 bases and J 4 bases; bases outside gene matches: 6. There are 16 residues in the CDR3. The germline V gene has CDR1 LGHNA and CDR2 YSLEER.

The genes are TRBV9 and TRBJ1-6; no firm D call. Germline V gene lookup returns CDR1 SGDLS and CDR2 YYNGEE. Trimming pared 2 bases from V and 6 bases from J, leaving 9 bases between. This CDR3 region has 14 residues. This CDR3 reads CASSVGGFNSPLHF. The CDR3 bases are TGTGCCAGCAGCGTCGGAGGCTTTAATTCACCCCTCCACTTT.

The chain carries TRBV6-5 and TRBJ1-5; D might be TRBD1 (6 bases). Trimming left V 6 bases short and J 4 bases short, with 13 bases between. This CDR3 is 14 amino acids long. Germline V gene sequence: CDR1 MNHEY, CDR2 SVGAGI. The CDR3 loop reads CASSSQGTNQPQHF. DNA for the CDR3: TGTGCCAGCAGCTCTCAGGGGACGAATCAGCCCCAGCATTTT.

The chain carries TRBV20-1 and TRBJ2-3, with D unclear. Germline CDR1 DFQATT, CDR2 SNEGSKA (reference sequence). The CDR3 consists of 11 residues. The DNA of the CDR3 is TGCCGGAGTGTCGCCACAGATACGCAGTATTTT. Translating gives CRSVATDTQYF.

The chain joins TRBV7-8 to TRBJ2-5; D remains ambiguous. The V gene lost 1 base and the J gene lost 5 bases, with 8 bases spanning the gap. Germline lookup yields CDR1 SGHVS and CDR2 FQNEAQ. CDR3 length: 13 amino acids. CDR3 sequence: CASSLGLGETQYF. DNA of the CDR3: TGTGCCAGCAGCTTAGGACTCGGCGAGACCCAGTACTTC.